Listed here are 8 T cell receptor beta chains from one sample, sequenced in a study of T cells in localized non-small cell lung cancer. Measured with immunoSEQ multiplex PCR; TCRdb has only the in-frame clones, and not every one. The repertoire consists of almost 35,000 clones, with 85% to 95% occurring once and the leading ten covering 7% to 9%. The specimen comprised peripheral blood, sampled before any cancer treatment. The receptors here all came from a female donor older than 55 with stage I lung adenocarcinoma.

The gene calls are TRBV11-2 and TRBJ1-6; D uncertain. From germline, CDR1 is SGHAT and CDR2 FQNNGV. Trimming stripped 3 bases from V and 5 bases from J, with 14 bases between. The CDR3 loop spans 16 amino acids. CDR3 in DNA: TGTGCCAGCAGCTTGAGATCCGGACTAAATAATTCACCCCTCCACTTT. It codes for CASSLRSGLNNSPLHF.

This rearrangement joins TRBV6-5 to TRBJ1-2; D may be TRBD1 (6 bases). Germline V gene sequence: CDR1 MNHEY, CDR2 SVGAGI. V lost 6 bases to trimming and J lost 4 bases, with 18 bases between them. This CDR3 is built from 15 residues. CDR3 coding DNA: TGTGCCAGCAGAATTCGAACGGGGGCCCCCTATGGCTACACCTTC. Protein: CASRIRTGAPYGYTF.

The V call is TRBV29-1, the J call TRBJ1-2; TRBD1 agrees at 7 bases. The length of the CDR3 is 13 residues. V was clipped by 1 base and J by 4 bases; unmatched bases: 3. From germline, CDR1 is SQVTM and CDR2 ANQGSEA. The CDR3 region is CSVEGQGSYGYTF. The CDR3 DNA reads as TGCAGCGTTGAAGGACAGGGAAGCTATGGCTACACCTTC.

The chain carries TRBV7-9 and TRBJ1-1; D is perhaps TRBD1 (5 bases). Trimming took off 3 bases at V and 5 bases at J, with 13 bases between the two ends. The germline V gene has CDR1 SEHNR and CDR2 FQNEAQ (reference sequence). The CDR3 totals 14 residues. CDR3 DNA sequence: TGTGCCAGCAGCTTGATAGATGGGGGAACTGAAGCTTTCTTT. It is translated as CASSLIDGGTEAFF.

V is TRBV11-2 and J is TRBJ1-5, with D possibly TRBD1 on 5 matching bases. There are 12 residues in the CDR3. Germline V CDR1 and CDR2: SGHAT, FQNNGV. Between the trimmed V and J ends, which lost 2 bases and 6 bases, there was a span of 5 bases. In DNA, the CDR3 is TGTGCCAGCAGCTTACAGGGTCAGCCCCAGCATTTT. Amino acid sequence: CASSLQGQPQHF.

The V and J genes are TRBV27 and TRBJ2-3; TRBD1 matches 12 bases. J gave up 0 bases and V 2 bases, and 9 bases lay outside the gene matches. There are 19 residues in the CDR3. The germline V gene encodes CDR1 MNHEY and CDR2 SMNVEV (reference sequence). The DNA for the CDR3 is TGTGCCAGCAGTTTAAAGGGACAGGGGGCCCGCTATAGCACAGATACGCAGTATTTT. The encoded protein is CASSLKGQGARYSTDTQYF.

This rearrangement joins TRBV13 to TRBJ2-1; unclear D gene. V dropped 0 bases and J dropped 4 bases, with 7 bases sitting between them. Germline V lookup: CDR1 PRHDT, CDR2 FYEKMQ (reference sequence). The CDR3 is 14 amino acids. The CDR3 protein is CASSLGSRYNEQFF. The CDR3 coding sequence is TGTGCCAGCAGCTTAGGATCCAGATACAATGAGCAGTTCTTC.

V usage is TRBV7-7 and J usage is TRBJ2-1; 9 nucleotides line up with TRBD2. V shed 1 base and J 7 bases; nucleotides not matched to a gene: 5. CDR3 length equals 15 residues. The germline V gene encodes CDR1 SSHAT and CDR2 FNYEAQ (reference sequence). The CDR3 sequence: CASSLVTSGWNEQFF. The CDR3 nucleotides are TGTGCCAGCAGCTTAGTAACTAGCGGGTGGAATGAGCAGTTCTTC.